The clone carrying this T cell receptor beta chain was detected only a few times. Its cognate antigen is unknown. From germline, CDR1 is MNHEY and CDR2 SMNVEV (reference sequence). The CDR3 totals 14 residues. V was clipped by 1 base and J by 3 bases, with 9 bases between them. The data were taken from a study of molecular identifiers for immune sequencing clone quantification. TCRdb re-derived calls from the PCR reads in MiXCR, one entry per CDR3 protein. The sample has 400,000 to 600,000 distinct CDR3 sequences, around 25% seen once. Overall study results and limits: Clones above 20 RNA copies contained over 97% of effector molecules and under 1% of naive molecules.

The TCR originated in a human donor in good health. Some libraries in this study had Jurkat cell RNA spiked in. The material sequenced was naive CD8+ T cells from blood, with Jurkat cell RNA spiked in. Documented subset: FACS-sorted CD8+CD4-CCR7+CD45RA+ naive T cells. J is TRBJ2-5 and V is TRBV27; D uncertain. For the CDR3, the DNA is TGTGCCAGCAGTTTATTTCTCGGCAAAGAGACCCAGTACTTC. Amino acids: CASSLFLGKETQYF.